A single sample is the source of the 7 T cell receptor beta chains below, sequenced in a study of metastatic and nonmetastatic thyroid tumors (dated by TCRdb to about 2020). The library was made by PCR. The sequencing machine was an Illumina HiSeq 4000. TCRdb itself trimmed the public reads at Q25 with fastp, ran MiXCR and retained productive beta chains. Present in this sample are some 26,000 clones, 20% to 30% of which were seen just once. The ten largest clones take up around 16% of the sample. No patient had received any treatment before thyroid surgery. What was sequenced was blood. These receptors came from a male donor with papillary thyroid cancer or a benign thyroid nodule (not recorded which). Some clones in this sample may be carry-over from other donors' samples.

V gene TRBV2 combines with J gene TRBJ1-5; D ambiguous. Germline V gives CDR1 SNHLY, CDR2 FYNNEI. The V end lost 8 bases, the J end lost 2 bases, and 10 bases lay between the germline ends. CDR3 length: 13 amino acids. As DNA, the CDR3 is TGTGCCAGCCATGACATTCGCAATCAGCCCCAGCATTTT. Translation: CASHDIRNQPQHF.

This chain joins TRBV20-1 and TRBJ2-7; TRBD1 agrees at 10 bases. CDR3 length: 15 residues. V was pared by 1 base and J by 4 bases, with 7 bases of the junction left unmatched. Germline V lookup: CDR1 DFQATT, CDR2 SNEGSKA (reference sequence). Written as DNA, the CDR3 is TGCAGTGCTAGAGGGGGCGGGGGACAGGGGTACGAGCAGTACTTC. As protein: CSARGGGGQGYEQYF.

This chain links TRBV15 with TRBJ2-7; 10 bases agree with TRBD1. The CDR3 runs 17 residues. The V segment lost 0 bases and the J segment 10 bases; nucleotides outside the gene matches: 15. CDR1 and CDR2 (germline): LNHNV, YYDKDF (reference sequence). Written as DNA, the CDR3 is TGTGCCACCAGCAGAGAAGGGACCGGGACAGGGGCCTACTATCAGTACTTC. It is translated as CATSREGTGTGAYYQYF. The entire variable domain, with the rest obtained from reference TRBV15 and TRBJ2-7, is as follows: DAMVIQNPRYQVTQFGKPVTLSCSQTLNHNVMYWYQQKSSQAPKLLFHYYDKDFNNEADTPDNFQSRRPNTSFCFLDIRSPGLGDTAMYLCATSREGTGTGAYYQYFGPGTRLTVT.

This clone has a count of ten or more. The J gene is TRBJ1-5, the V gene TRBV4-3, with D possibly matching TRBD1 (6 bases). The length of the CDR3 is 13 residues. V gave up 3 bases and J gave up 9 bases, with 12 bases separating them. Germline assignment: CDR1 LGHNA and CDR2 YSLEER. The CDR3 DNA reads TGCGCCAGCAGCCAGTGGGGGGGGCGGCCCCAGCATTTT. It encodes CASSQWGGRPQHF.

The gene calls are TRBV5-6 and TRBJ1-1; 9 bases are a match to TRBD1. Germline loops: CDR1 SGHDT, CDR2 YYEEEE. This CDR3 contains 18 residues. V trimming: 0 bases; J trimming: 1 base; junction bases outside the gene matches: 10. CDR3 in DNA: TGTGCCAGCAGCTTGGTTACAGGGGGCATTTTGACGAACACTGAAGCTTTCTTT. Amino acid sequence: CASSLVTGGILTNTEAFF.

This clone has at least ten counts. The chain couples TRBV20-1 to TRBJ1-5; D is unresolved. Germline CDR1 is DFQATT and CDR2 is SNEGSKA (reference sequence). Trimming cost V 3 bases and J 5 bases, with 11 bases left between them. This CDR3 comprises 13 residues. The CDR3 nucleotides read TGCAGTGCTAGTGTGCTTCCTCATCAGCCCCAGCATTTT. Its translation: CSASVLPHQPQHF.

This clone was seen a handful of times. The chain joins TRBV7-3 to TRBJ2-7; no clear D gene. Trimming shortened V by 2 bases and J by 0 bases, and 8 bases separated the two germline ends. CDR3 length: 14 residues. Per the germline V gene, CDR1 is SGHTA and CDR2 is FQGTGA. CDR3 amino acids: CASSLYTGSYEQYF. CDR3 DNA: TGTGCCAGCAGCTTATATACGGGCTCCTACGAGCAGTACTTC.